This T cell receptor beta chain was recovered during a study of control samples from healthy donors and cancer patients. From germline, CDR1 is SGDLS and CDR2 YYNGEE. J was trimmed by 3 bases and V by 2 bases; bases with no gene match: 17. The CDR3 is made up of 18 amino acids. Here immunoSEQ multiplex PCR was the method, and the copy in TCRdb shows in-frame clones only, minus some. The table shows fewer than 95,000 clones, with about 82% occurring only once. This receptor was obtained from a man aged 30 to 45 in good health. The chain recombines TRBV9 with TRBJ2-7; 7 positions agree with TRBD1. The sequenced sample was blood. The CDR3 DNA reads TGTGCCAGCAGCGTCGTAACAGGGGAGAGGGTGGGGTACTACGAGCAGTACTTC. It yields the protein CASSVVTGERVGYYEQYF.